The 20 T cell receptor beta chains below all came from one sample that was sequenced in a study of cytomegalovirus exposure and HLA in healthy donors. PCR amplification relied on 60 Vbeta primers (plus 13 Jbeta primers). Clones were read by immunoSEQ multiplex PCR, and TCRdb kept only the in-frame ones, dropping some. The table has 100,000 to 150,000 clones, over 65% seen once. The sample consisted of PBMCs. The receptors derive from a woman aged 40 to 49 in good health and CMV-seronegative.

As regards this clone: Other nucleotide sequences from this sample produce the same CDR3. The chain has TRBV28 and TRBJ2-7; perhaps TRBD1 as D (5 bases). The CDR3 runs 13 residues. Trimming pared 6 bases from V and 0 bases from J, leaving 9 bases between. Germline V CDR1 and CDR2: MDHEN, SYDVKM. CDR3 DNA sequence: TGTGCCAGCAGAGACAGAAGCTCCTACGAGCAGTACTTC. Its protein is CASRDRSSYEQYF.

V is TRBV7-2 and J is TRBJ2-3; no clear D. CDR1 SGHTA and CDR2 FQGNSA come from the germline V gene. The V and J ends lost 0 bases and 0 bases respectively, with 7 bases between them. The CDR3 runs 15 residues. Written as DNA, the CDR3 is TGTGCCAGCAGCTTAGCCGCGGAGAGCACAGATACGCAGTATTTT. It specifies CASSLAAESTDTQYF.

J is TRBJ1-2 and V is TRBV13; no definite D call. Germline CDR1 and CDR2: PRHDT and FYEKMQ (reference sequence). The V end lost 2 bases, the J end lost 4 bases, and 14 bases lay between the germline ends. The CDR3 has 15 amino acids. The CDR3 DNA reads as TGTGCCAGCAGCTTATTAGGAGGGCGTCTCTATGGCTACACCTTC. Translation: CASSLLGGRLYGYTF.

This clone was observed once. The chain combines TRBV28 with TRBJ2-7, with TRBD2 matching 8 bases. J lost 4 bases, V lost 6 bases, and 14 bases had no gene match. This CDR3 has 16 amino acids. The germline gives CDR1 MDHEN, CDR2 SYDVKM. CDR3: CASSNQYRQRGYEQYF. The CDR3 DNA reads TGTGCCAGCAGCAACCAATACCGGCAGCGGGGGTACGAGCAGTACTTC.

J is TRBJ2-3 and V is TRBV7-2, with 7 bases matching TRBD1. Germline V lookup: CDR1 SGHTA, CDR2 FQGNSA. This CDR3 region has 16 residues. V was clipped by 1 base and J by 1 base; unmatched bases: 5. CDR3 sequence: CASSLGAGTGTDTQYF. In DNA, the CDR3 is TGTGCCAGCAGCTTAGGGGCCGGGACAGGCACAGATACGCAGTATTTT.

The chain is built from TRBV28 and TRBJ1-2; TRBD1 might be the D (6 bases). Germline V gene lookup returns CDR1 MDHEN and CDR2 SYDVKM. Trimming removed 11 bases from V and 6 bases from J, with 13 bases in between. This CDR3 is 11 amino acids long. CDR3: CAGQGRDGYTF. The CDR3 coding sequence is TGTGCCGGCCAGGGGCGAGATGGCTACACCTTC.

The chain carries TRBV7-3 and TRBJ2-3; 9 bases are shared with TRBD1. CDR1 and CDR2 (germline): SGHTA, FQGTGA. The CDR3 sequence is 17 residues long. The V and J ends lost 5 bases and 11 bases, in that order; junction bases with no gene match: 20. The CDR3 reads CASSLGAGTGRFDVQYF. Written as DNA, the CDR3 is TGTGCCAGCAGCCTAGGGGCCGGGACAGGGAGGTTTGATGTGCAGTATTTT.

V and J are TRBV25-1 and TRBJ2-2, with TRBD1 identical over 7 bases. The V segment lost 0 bases and the J segment 4 bases; nucleotides outside the gene matches: 8. CDR1 and CDR2 from the germline V gene are MGHDK and SYGVNS. CDR3 length: 17 residues. This CDR3 is CASSEYGATGVTGELFF. In nucleotides, the CDR3 is TGTGCCAGCAGTGAATATGGGGCCACAGGGGTCACCGGGGAGCTGTTTTTT.

The rearrangement uses TRBV18 and TRBJ2-1; D might be TRBD1 (5 bases). The CDR3 is 16 residues long. Germline V gene sequence: CDR1 KGHSH, CDR2 LQKENI. Trimming removed 5 bases at V and 0 bases at J, with 14 bases between. The CDR3 DNA reads TGTGCCAGCTCAAATATGGGGCAGAGCTCCTACAATGAGCAGTTCTTC. It codes for CASSNMGQSSYNEQFF.

The gene calls are TRBV28 and TRBJ1-2; 11 bases fit TRBD1. Unmatched junction bases numbered 2, after V lost 10 bases and J lost 13 bases. The V gene's germline CDR1 is MDHEN and CDR2 SYDVKM. This CDR3 contains 9 residues. The CDR3: CAIGTGGTF. CDR3 sequence (DNA): TGTGCCATCGGGACAGGGGGCACCTTC.

The CDR3 DNA follows: TGTGCCAGCAGCTTCTTTGGCCCACAAGGCGGCCAGCCCCAGCATTTT. It is translated as CASSFFGPQGGQPQHF. The genes are TRBV7-9 and TRBJ1-5; D call uncertain. Germline V gives CDR1 SEHNR, CDR2 FQNEAQ (reference sequence). This CDR3 is 16 amino acids long. The V and J ends lost 3 bases and 7 bases respectively, with 19 bases between them.

The chain recombines TRBV28 with TRBJ1-1; no firm D call. Deletions cut 2 bases from V and 2 bases from J, with 12 bases between. The CDR3 is made up of 15 amino acids. Germline lookup yields CDR1 MDHEN and CDR2 SYDVKM. CDR3 DNA: TGTGCCAGCAGTTTACTTGACATGGGTAACACTGAAGCTTTCTTT. This translates into CASSLLDMGNTEAFF.

The V gene is TRBV11-2, the J gene TRBJ2-5; tentative D call: TRBD2 (6 bases). The tail of the sequence fits TRBJ2-7 better, so the J call may be wrong. The CDR3 extends over 13 amino acids. Per the germline V gene, CDR1 is SGHAT and CDR2 is FQNNGV. CDR3 sequence reads: CASSLELADEQYF. The CDR3 DNA reads TGTGCCAGCAGCTTAGAACTAGCTGACGAGCAGTACTTC.

Written as DNA, the CDR3 is TGTGCCAGCAGGTTGACCTCAGGGGCCGATGAGCAGTTCTTC. Its protein is CASRLTSGADEQFF. The V call is TRBV7-9, the J call TRBJ2-1; D might be TRBD1 (6 bases). With 6 bases removed from V and 8 bases from J, the gap between germline ends came to 17 bases. There are 14 residues in the CDR3. In germline, CDR1 is SEHNR, CDR2 FQNEAQ (reference sequence).

The J gene is TRBJ2-7, the V gene TRBV5-4; D ambiguous. Germline-derived CDR1 and CDR2 are SGHNT and YYREEE (reference sequence). V gave up 0 bases and J gave up 6 bases, with 13 bases separating them. There are 14 residues in the CDR3. In nucleotides, the CDR3 is TGTGCCAGCAGCTTGGTCTCTACTACTACCGAGCAGTACTTC. It is translated as CASSLVSTTTEQYF.

The CDR3 reads CASSPLASGHNEQFF. In nucleotides, the CDR3 is TGTGCCAGCAGCCCCCTCGCTAGCGGGCACAATGAGCAGTTCTTC. V is TRBV7-9 and J is TRBJ2-1; 8 positions match TRBD2. There are 15 residues in the CDR3. Unmatched junction bases numbered 8, after V lost 5 bases and J lost 5 bases. The germline CDR1 and CDR2 sequences are SEHNR and FQNEAQ (reference sequence).

The chain has TRBV2 and TRBJ2-2; a possible D gene is TRBD1 (6 bases). The CDR3 is 15 amino acids. V was cut by 5 bases and J by 0 bases, with 10 bases left in between. Per the germline V gene, CDR1 is SNHLY and CDR2 is FYNNEI. CDR3 sequence reads: CASSPTGSNTGELFF. Written as DNA, the CDR3 is TGTGCCAGCAGTCCGACAGGCTCGAACACCGGGGAGCTGTTTTTT. The whole variable domain, filled in from reference TRBV2 and TRBJ2-2, reads EPEVTQTPSHQVTQMGQEVILRCVPISNHLYFYWYRQILGQKVEFLVSFYNNEISEKSEIFDDQFSVERPDGSNFTLKIRSTKLEDSAMYFCASSPTGSNTGELFFGEGSRLTVL.

The chain uses TRBV7-2 and TRBJ2-7; D is unresolved. Between the trimmed V and J ends, which lost 6 bases and 3 bases, there was a span of 15 bases. The CDR3 runs to 14 residues. CDR1 and CDR2 (germline): SGHTA, FQGNSA. CDR3 amino acids: CASSFGWQRYEQYF. The CDR3 DNA reads as TGTGCCAGCAGTTTTGGTTGGCAACGCTACGAGCAGTACTTC.

As to this clone: The germline gene is not matched at one end of the junction; a read error may be the cause. The chain has TRBV6-5 and TRBJ1-5; D is undetermined. This CDR3 spans 14 amino acids. Germline CDR1 MNHEY, CDR2 SVGAGI. CDR3 loop: CASSPNSYNQPKHF. CDR3 in DNA: TGTGCCAGCAGCCCCAACAGTTACAATCAGCCCAAGCATTTT.

Regarding this clone: A junction boundary mismatches the germline segment, possibly from a read error. The chain links TRBV10-3 to TRBJ2-6; TRBD1 aligns across 7 bases. CDR3 length: 17 amino acids. Per the germline V gene, CDR1 is ENHRY and CDR2 is SYGVKD. The CDR3 nucleotides read TGTGCCATCAGTGGACAGGGAGCCCGCTCTGGGGCCAACGGCCTGACTTTC. Translating it yields CAISGQGARSGANGLTF.